This TCR beta chain was identified in a study of human T cells and chemical hapten exposure. Time point described: pre-sensitization, week 0. Treatment described: therapeutic diphenylcyclopropenone sensitization with weekly scalp DPC. Blood sampling preceded each patch test application. Within the library, unique molecular identifiers were attached to each individual cDNA molecule. Original handling: With a range of about 23,224 to 750,000, the median per sample was around 96,000 TCRs. TCRdb called the RACE reads again in MiXCR, with one record for every CDR3 protein. TCRdb, not the authors, supplied the V and J calls. Of around 60,000 distinct CDR3 sequences listed, about 7% are singletons. The junction had 2 bases not matched to a gene; V was cut back by 0 bases and J by 2 bases. The V gene's germline CDR1 is LGHNA and CDR2 YNFKEQ. CDR3 length: 16 residues. This clonotype was seen at least ten times.

This material consisted of whole blood, taken in connection with sensitization to the hapten diphenylcyclopropenone (DPC). This TCR was recovered from a woman in her twenties or thirties with alopecia areata. Some clones in this sample may be carry-over from other donors' samples. The chain combines TRBV4-2 with TRBJ2-4, with 9 bases that match TRBD2. CDR3 DNA: TGTGCCAGCAGCCAAGAAGCGGGGGGTACCAAAAACATTCAGTACTTC. Its protein is CASSQEAGGTKNIQYF.